Each of the 18 T cell receptor beta chains below was sequenced from the same sample in a study of blood T cell repertoires in COVID-19 (dated by TCRdb to between 2020 and 2021). Receptor libraries were prepared by the immunoSEQ multiplex PCR assay. TCRdb limited this immuneACCESS table to in-frame rearrangements with V and J called. A share of clones is missing; checked studies link under half to unresolved V genes, and the rest is unexplained. The sample table holds 150,000 to 200,000 clones, of which more than 80% were seen once. 7.5% to 9.5% of the sample lies in the top ten. The specimen was peripheral blood. The receptor source for this set is a woman aged 60 to 75 with acute or convalescent COVID-19.

The sample holds a few counts of this clone. This chain connects TRBV11-2 to TRBJ1-2; TRBD1 matches 7 bases. This CDR3 has 13 amino acids. The V gene's germline CDR1 is SGHAT and CDR2 FQNNGV. J lost 8 bases, V lost 5 bases, and 8 bases had no gene match. The chain's CDR3 is CASSQYRGGGYTF. The DNA of the CDR3 is TGTGCCAGCAGCCAATACAGGGGTGGCGGCTACACCTTC.

V gene TRBV19 combines with J gene TRBJ2-3; TRBD2 aligns across 8 bases. Germline assignment: CDR1 LNHDA and CDR2 SQIVND (reference sequence). Trimming cost V 6 bases and J 0 bases; bases outside gene matches: 8. The CDR3 covers 16 residues. CDR3 nucleotide sequence: TGTGCCAGTAGAGGGTCTAGCGGGCTTAGCACAGATACGCAGTATTTT. Protein: CASRGSSGLSTDTQYF.

CDR3 sequence: CATSDLLGSGGTNEQFF. In DNA form, the CDR3 reads TGTGCCACCAGTGATTTGCTAGGATCCGGCGGAACCAATGAGCAGTTCTTC. This chain links TRBV24-1 with TRBJ2-1; D remains unclear. The CDR3 totals 17 residues. CDR1 KGHDR and CDR2 SFDVKD come from the germline V gene. V was pared by 0 bases and J by 6 bases, with 17 bases between.

Turning to this clone: The same CDR3 can be traced to other DNA sequences in this sample. The chain employs TRBV20-1 and TRBJ2-5; TRBD2 might be the D (5 bases). Germline V gene data show CDR1 as DFQATT and CDR2 as SNEGSKA (reference sequence). V was shortened by 1 base and J by 5 bases, with 5 bases between the two germline ends. The CDR3 runs 11 residues. The CDR3 is CSARGRETQYF. As DNA, the CDR3 is TGCAGTGCTAGAGGGAGGGAGACCCAGTACTTC.

The gene calls are TRBV18 and TRBJ1-2; D call uncertain. CDR1 is KGHSH and CDR2 is LQKENI in the germline V gene. The V end lost 0 bases, the J end lost 10 bases, and 12 bases lay between the germline ends. The CDR3 has 13 residues. CDR3 sequence: CASSPPVGRDYTF. CDR3 DNA sequence: TGTGCCAGCTCACCACCGGTAGGGAGGGACTACACCTTC.

This chain links TRBV19 with TRBJ2-1; D call uncertain. The length of the CDR3 is 15 residues. V was shortened by 6 bases and J by 0 bases, with 12 bases between the two germline ends. From germline, CDR1 is LNHDA and CDR2 SQIVND (reference sequence). The CDR3 bases are TGTGCCAGTAGCTTATTACTCCTCTCCTACAATGAGCAGTTCTTC. Its translation: CASSLLLLSYNEQFF. The entire variable domain, with the rest obtained from reference TRBV19 and TRBJ2-1, is as follows: DGGITQSPKYLFRKEGQNVTLSCEQNLNHDAMYWYRQDPGQGLRLIYYSQIVNDFQKGDIAEGYSVSREKKESFPLTVTSAQKNPTAFYLCASSLLLLSYNEQFFGPGTRLTVL.

The V and J genes are TRBV19 and TRBJ2-6, with D possibly matching TRBD2 (6 bases). CDR1 and CDR2 (germline): LNHDA, SQIVND (reference sequence). The V end lost 7 bases, the J end lost 0 bases, and 13 bases lay between the germline ends. The CDR3 is made up of 16 amino acids. CDR3 amino acids: CASTPGLLSGANVLTF. The CDR3 DNA reads TGTGCCAGTACCCCGGGACTGCTCTCTGGGGCCAACGTCCTGACTTTC.

The chain joins TRBV7-2 to TRBJ2-2; no clear D. The CDR3 is made up of 15 amino acids. Germline lookup yields CDR1 SGHTA and CDR2 FQGNSA. The ends were cut back, 5 bases at V and 1 base at J, with 11 bases in the middle. The DNA of the CDR3 is TGTGCCAGCAGCCTGTTCACATTGAACACCGGGGAGCTGTTTTTT. Translation: CASSLFTLNTGELFF.

The rearrangement joins TRBV6-1 to TRBJ1-2; 8 bases are shared with TRBD1. The CDR3 extends over 14 amino acids. Germline CDR1 and CDR2: MNHNS and SASEGT. The J segment lost 4 bases and the V segment lost 0 bases, leaving 1 base of the junction unmatched. CDR3: CASSEAGQGYGYTF. CDR3 nucleotides: TGTGCCAGCAGTGAAGCCGGACAGGGCTATGGCTACACCTTC.

Here the CDR3 DNA reads TGTGCCAGCAGTGAAAGGGCTAGCGGCTCCTACAATGAGCAGTTCTTC. It is translated as CASSERASGSYNEQFF. The chain carries TRBV2 and TRBJ2-1; 7 bases are shared with TRBD2. The V and J ends lost 2 bases and 0 bases, in that order; junction bases with no gene match: 4. The CDR3 is 16 residues long. Germline V gives CDR1 SNHLY, CDR2 FYNNEI.

The chain carries TRBV5-1 and TRBJ1-1; perhaps TRBD1 as D (6 bases). The CDR3 sequence is 16 residues long. The V gene's germline CDR1 is SGHRS and CDR2 YFSETQ. Trimming shortened V by 0 bases and J by 0 bases, and 12 bases separated the two germline ends. CDR3 DNA: TGCGCCAGCAGCTTGGGTGGGGGCGGAGTGAACACTGAAGCTTTCTTT. This translates into CASSLGGGGVNTEAFF.

The J gene is TRBJ2-7, the V gene TRBV30; D is undetermined. V shed 5 bases and J shed 3 bases, with 8 bases lying between them. Germline CDR1 GTSNPN, CDR2 SVGIG (reference sequence). The CDR3 length is 11 residues. CDR3 amino acids: CAWERDYEQYF. The CDR3 bases are TGTGCCTGGGAACGAGACTACGAGCAGTACTTC.

The chain combines TRBV20-1 with TRBJ1-1; 9 bases are shared with TRBD1. Germline CDR1 and CDR2: DFQATT and SNEGSKA (reference sequence). V lost 6 bases to trimming and J lost 1 base; unmatched junction nucleotides: 12. The CDR3 is made up of 16 amino acids. The DNA of the CDR3 is TGCAGTGCAAGTGGACAGGGGCCAAAAAAGAACACTGAAGCTTTCTTT. It encodes CSASGQGPKKNTEAFF.

This clone has only one observation. This chain uses TRBV29-1 with TRBJ1-2, with D hard to call. The V gene's germline CDR1 is SQVTM and CDR2 ANQGSEA. This CDR3 contains 12 residues. V dropped 3 bases and J dropped 8 bases, with 13 bases sitting between them. The CDR3 nucleotides are TGCAGCGTTGACCCCGCAGACACGGGCTACACCTTC. This gives the protein CSVDPADTGYTF.

The chain couples TRBV30 to TRBJ2-3; possible D gene TRBD2, 6 bases. This CDR3 spans 15 amino acids. Germline V CDR1 and CDR2: GTSNPN, SVGIG (reference sequence). The V gene lost 0 bases and the J gene lost 5 bases, with 15 bases spanning the gap. CDR3 protein: CAWSVVGSLQDTQYF. The CDR3 nucleotides are TGTGCCTGGAGTGTAGTCGGGAGCCTTCAAGATACGCAGTATTTT.

The V call is TRBV5-1, the J call TRBJ2-5; 12 bases agree with TRBD2. CDR3 length: 15 residues. With 2 bases clipped from V and 1 base from J, the junction kept 0 bases outside the gene matches. In germline, CDR1 is SGHRS, CDR2 YFSETQ. This CDR3 is CASSLLAGGQETQYF. In DNA form, the CDR3 reads TGCGCCAGCAGCTTACTAGCGGGAGGCCAAGAGACCCAGTACTTC. Full variable domain (remainder filled in from reference TRBV5-1 and TRBJ2-5): KAGVTQTPRYLIKTRGQQVTLSCSPISGHRSVSWYQQTPGQGLQFLFEYFSETQRNKGNFPGRFSGRQFSNSRSEMNVSTLELGDSALYLCASSLLAGGQETQYFGPGTRLLVL.

The chain combines TRBV30 with TRBJ1-1; D is ambiguous. V dropped 1 base and J dropped 6 bases, with 9 bases sitting between them. The CDR3 runs to 12 residues. The germline CDR1 and CDR2 sequences are GTSNPN and SVGIG (reference sequence). The DNA for the CDR3 is TGTGCCTGGAGTGCACTAAGCCCTGAAGCTTTCTTT. Translating gives CAWSALSPEAFF.

The chain has TRBV5-1 and TRBJ1-1; tentative D call: TRBD1 (6 bases). The germline CDR1 and CDR2 sequences are SGHRS and YFSETQ. The CDR3 has 15 amino acids. V was trimmed by 0 bases and J by 0 bases, leaving 9 bases between them. CDR3 in amino acids: CASSLDRAMNTEAFF. CDR3 DNA sequence: TGCGCCAGCAGCTTGGACAGGGCAATGAACACTGAAGCTTTCTTT.